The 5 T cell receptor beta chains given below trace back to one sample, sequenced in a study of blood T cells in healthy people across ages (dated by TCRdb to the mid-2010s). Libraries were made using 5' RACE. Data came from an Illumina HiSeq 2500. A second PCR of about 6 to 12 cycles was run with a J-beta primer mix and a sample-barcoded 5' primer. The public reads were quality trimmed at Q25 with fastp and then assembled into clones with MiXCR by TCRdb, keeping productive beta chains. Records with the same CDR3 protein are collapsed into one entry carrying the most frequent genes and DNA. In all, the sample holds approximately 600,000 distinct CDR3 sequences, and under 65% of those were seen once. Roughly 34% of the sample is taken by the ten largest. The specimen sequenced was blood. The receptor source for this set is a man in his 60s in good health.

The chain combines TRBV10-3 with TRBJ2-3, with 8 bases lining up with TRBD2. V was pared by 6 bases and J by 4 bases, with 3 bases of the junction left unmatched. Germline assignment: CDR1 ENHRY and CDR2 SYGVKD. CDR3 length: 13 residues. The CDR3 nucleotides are TGTGCCATCAGAGGACTAGCCCCAGATACGCAGTATTTT. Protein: CAIRGLAPDTQYF.

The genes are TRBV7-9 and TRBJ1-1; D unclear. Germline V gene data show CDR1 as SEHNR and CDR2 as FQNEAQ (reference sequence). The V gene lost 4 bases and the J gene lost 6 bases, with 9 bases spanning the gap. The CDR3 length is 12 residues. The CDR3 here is CASSSLRAEAFF. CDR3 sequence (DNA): TGTGCCAGCAGCTCTTTAAGGGCTGAAGCTTTCTTT.

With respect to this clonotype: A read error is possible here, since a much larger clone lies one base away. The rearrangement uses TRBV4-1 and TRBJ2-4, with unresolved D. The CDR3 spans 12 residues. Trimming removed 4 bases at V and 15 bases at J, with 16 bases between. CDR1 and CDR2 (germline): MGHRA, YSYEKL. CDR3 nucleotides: TGCGCCAGCAGCCCCGATGCAGCTGTTCGGTACTTC. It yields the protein CASSPDAAVRYF.

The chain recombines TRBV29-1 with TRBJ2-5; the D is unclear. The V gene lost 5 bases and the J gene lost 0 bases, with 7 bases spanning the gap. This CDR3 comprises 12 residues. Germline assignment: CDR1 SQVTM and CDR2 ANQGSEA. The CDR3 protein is CSVTSYQETQYF. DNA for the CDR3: TGCAGCGTTACGAGTTACCAAGAGACCCAGTACTTC.

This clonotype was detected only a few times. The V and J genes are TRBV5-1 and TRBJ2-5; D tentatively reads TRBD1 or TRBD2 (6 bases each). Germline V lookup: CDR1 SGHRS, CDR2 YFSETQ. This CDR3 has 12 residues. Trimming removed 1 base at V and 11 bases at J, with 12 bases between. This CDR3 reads CASSLLEGEQYF. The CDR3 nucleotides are TGCGCCAGCAGCTTGTTGGAGGGGGAGCAGTACTTC.